This T cell receptor (beta chain) stems from a study of CD8+CD57+ T cells in acquired aplastic anemia. Many counts were recorded for this clonotype. TCR beta VDJ and CDR3 profiles were obtained from a genomic DNA template. TCRdb re-analysed the reads in MiXCR, keeping a single row per CDR3 protein. The table lists a few hundred thousand distinct CDR3 sequences, roughly 35% of them singletons. The V and J ends lost 4 bases and 2 bases, in that order; junction bases with no gene match: 9. The germline V gene has CDR1 LNHDA and CDR2 SQIVND (reference sequence). This CDR3 spans 16 amino acids. The clonotype comes from a human donor in good health, serving as a control. The sample taken for sequencing was sorted CD4+, CD8+, or CD8+CD57+ T cells (not recorded which) from PBMCs. The chain recombines TRBV19 with TRBJ1-1; 8 bases are a match to TRBD1. The CDR3 here is CASSKYGTGDNTEAFF. The CDR3 DNA reads TGTGCCAGTAGTAAATACGGGACAGGCGATAACACTGAAGCTTTCTTT.